A single sample is the source of the 21 T cell receptor beta chains below, sequenced in a study of T cell responses to AZD1222 COVID-19 vaccine. This table comes from immunoSEQ multiplex PCR, and its TCRdb copy is limited to in-frame clones, with some not included. The sample lists 110,000 to 150,000 clones, over 85% seen once, with 5% to 5.5% in the top ten. Sequenced material: peripheral blood, taken on day 0 of AZD1222 vaccination. The origin of the receptors is an adult in good health.

The chain links TRBV28 to TRBJ1-5; D gene uncertain. Germline values: CDR1 MDHEN, CDR2 SYDVKM. V gave up 6 bases and J gave up 0 bases, with 12 bases separating them. There are 15 residues in the CDR3. The CDR3 nucleotides read TGTGCCAGCAGCTATTCTTATAGTAGCAATCAGCCCCAGCATTTT. It codes for CASSYSYSSNQPQHF.

This chain joins TRBV2 and TRBJ1-6; D unclear. The germline V gene has CDR1 SNHLY and CDR2 FYNNEI. Deletions cut 0 bases from V and 7 bases from J, with 10 bases between. This CDR3 is built from 15 residues. Written as DNA, the CDR3 is TGTGCCAGCAGTGAAGCTGCGAATTTCAATTCACCCCTCCACTTT. Amino acids: CASSEAANFNSPLHF.

The rearrangement links TRBV6-1 to TRBJ1-4, with 10 bases lining up with TRBD1. In germline, CDR1 is MNHNS, CDR2 SASEGT. The V and J ends lost 2 bases and 10 bases, in that order; junction bases with no gene match: 4. This CDR3 has 14 residues. The CDR3 here is CASSESGDRGKLFF. CDR3 sequence (DNA): TGTGCCAGCAGTGAATCCGGGGACAGGGGAAAACTGTTTTTT.

The gene calls are TRBV2 and TRBJ1-5, with 7 bases matching TRBD1. The CDR3 has 15 amino acids. CDR1 is SNHLY and CDR2 is FYNNEI in the germline V gene. The J segment lost 3 bases and the V segment lost 1 base, leaving 3 bases of the junction unmatched. The CDR3 spells CASSEETGDNQPQHF. In nucleotides, the CDR3 is TGTGCCAGCAGTGAAGAAACAGGGGACAATCAGCCCCAGCATTTT.

This clone was recorded only once. The V gene is TRBV7-9, the J gene TRBJ1-5, with D possibly matching TRBD1 (5 bases). The germline gives CDR1 SEHNR, CDR2 FQNEAQ (reference sequence). The CDR3 consists of 13 residues. Trimming pared 7 bases from V and 7 bases from J, leaving 14 bases between. The DNA for the CDR3 is TGTGCCAGCACCCTAGACGGGGGACAGCCCCAGCATTTT. It specifies CASTLDGGQPQHF. Using reference TRBV7-9 and TRBJ1-5 for the parts outside the CDR3, the full variable domain is DTGVSQNPRHKITKRGQNVTFRCDPISEHNRLYWYRQTLGQGPEFLTYFQNEAQLEKSRLLSDRFSAERPKGSFSTLEIQRTEQGDSAMYLCASTLDGGQPQHFGDGTRLSIL.

J is TRBJ2-5 and V is TRBV13; D not resolved. With 0 bases removed from V and 5 bases from J, the gap between germline ends came to 7 bases. The CDR3 has 13 amino acids. Germline V gene data show CDR1 as PRHDT and CDR2 as FYEKMQ (reference sequence). The DNA for the CDR3 is TGTGCCAGCAGCTTAGGAAGTGTCGAGACCCAGTACTTC. Its translation is CASSLGSVETQYF.

This clone has a single count. V is TRBV30 and J is TRBJ1-1; 11 bases line up with TRBD1. The germline V gene encodes CDR1 GTSNPN and CDR2 SVGIG (reference sequence). V was clipped by 3 bases and J by 5 bases; unmatched bases: 2. This CDR3 is built from 13 residues. The CDR3 nucleotides are TGTGCCTGGAGGGGACAGGGGGAAACTGAAGCTTTCTTT. It translates to CAWRGQGETEAFF. Filled out from reference TRBV30 and TRBJ1-1, the complete variable domain reads SQTIHQWPATLVQPVGSPLSLECTVEGTSNPNLYWYRQAAGRGLQLLFYSVGIGQISSEVPQNLSASRPQDRQFILSSKKLLLSDSGFYLCAWRGQGETEAFFGQGTRLTVV.

The rearrangement links TRBV6-5 to TRBJ2-1, with D unresolved. The CDR3 has 15 residues. Germline V gene lookup returns CDR1 MNHEY and CDR2 SVGAGI. With 4 bases removed from V and 0 bases from J, the gap between germline ends came to 10 bases. CDR3: CASSFTESSYNEQFF. The CDR3 nucleotides read TGTGCCAGCAGTTTCACAGAAAGCTCCTACAATGAGCAGTTCTTC.

The chain's CDR3 is CASSLRGQGRTYTEAFF. The DNA of the CDR3 is TGTGCCAGCAGTTTAAGGGGACAGGGACGGACGTACACTGAAGCTTTCTTT. The chain recombines TRBV27 with TRBJ1-1; 9 nucleotides agree with TRBD1. The CDR3 loop spans 17 amino acids. Looked up from germline, CDR1 is MNHEY and CDR2 is SMNVEV (reference sequence). Trimming at V came to 2 bases and at J to 3 bases, leaving 10 bases not matched to a gene.

This chain connects TRBV4-2 to TRBJ2-1; no reliable D call. The CDR3 totals 16 residues. The germline gives CDR1 LGHNA, CDR2 YNFKEQ. The V end lost 1 base, the J end lost 0 bases, and 10 bases lay between the germline ends. The CDR3 sequence: CASSQVSRSSYNEQFF. In DNA, the CDR3 is TGTGCCAGCAGCCAAGTTTCGAGGAGCTCCTACAATGAGCAGTTCTTC.

The chain employs TRBV7-9 and TRBJ2-3; TRBD2 aligns across 12 bases. Trimming took 5 bases from V and 3 from J; bases not matched to a gene: 9. This CDR3 has 17 amino acids. Germline CDR1 reads SEHNR; CDR2 reads FQNEAQ (reference sequence). CDR3 in DNA: TGTGCCAGCAGCGCATACCTAGCGGGAGGGATGACAGATACGCAGTATTTT. Translated, it gives CASSAYLAGGMTDTQYF.

This clone appeared a single time. The V gene is TRBV9, the J gene TRBJ2-7; D might be TRBD2 (5 bases). The CDR3 runs to 15 residues. Trimming stripped 0 bases from V and 2 bases from J, with 12 bases between. The germline gives CDR1 SGDLS, CDR2 YYNGEE. CDR3 sequence: CASSVGAGLTYEQYF. DNA for the CDR3: TGTGCCAGCAGCGTAGGGGCAGGACTTACCTACGAGCAGTACTTC.

This sequence joins TRBV11-2 and TRBJ2-2; D unclear. The CDR3 consists of 13 residues. Germline-derived CDR1 and CDR2 are SGHAT and FQNNGV. V lost 1 base, J lost 6 bases, and 6 bases lay in between. CDR3 amino acids: CASSLVAPGELFF. The CDR3 nucleotides read TGTGCCAGCAGCTTAGTTGCCCCCGGGGAGCTGTTTTTT.

The J gene is TRBJ2-5, the V gene TRBV7-3, with TRBD2 matching over 7 bases. This CDR3 comprises 15 residues. V lost 2 bases, J lost 4 bases, and 7 bases stayed unmatched. CDR1 is SGHTA, CDR2 FQGTGA, per germline. CDR3 DNA: TGTGCCAGCAGCTTAGGCGGGAGTTTAACAGAGACCCAGTACTTC. Amino acids: CASSLGGSLTETQYF.

The gene calls are TRBV10-3 and TRBJ2-7; D is possibly TRBD1 or TRBD2 (5 bases each). Trimming removed 4 bases from V and 2 bases from J, with 9 bases in between. Germline V CDR1 and CDR2: ENHRY, SYGVKD. This CDR3 is built from 13 residues. The CDR3 DNA reads TGTGCCATCAGTGGAGGGGTCGCCTACGAGCAGTACTTC. This translates into CAISGGVAYEQYF.

This chain uses TRBV5-1 with TRBJ1-1, with D possibly TRBD1 on 5 matching bases. V lost 2 bases and J 1 base, leaving 9 bases between the germline ends. Germline CDR1 SGHRS, CDR2 YFSETQ. This CDR3 has 14 residues. Here the CDR3 reads CASSFGTENTEAFF. CDR3 DNA: TGCGCCAGCAGCTTCGGGACGGAGAACACTGAAGCTTTCTTT.

V and J are TRBV7-3 and TRBJ2-1, with 7 nucleotides matching TRBD1. This CDR3 has 16 amino acids. Trimming cost V 0 bases and J 4 bases; bases outside gene matches: 6. Germline V lookup: CDR1 SGHTA, CDR2 FQGTGA. The CDR3 DNA is TGTGCCAGCAGCTTAACCGGACAGGAAGATTACAATGAGCAGTTCTTC. Translated, it gives CASSLTGQEDYNEQFF.

The rearrangement joins TRBV12-3 or TRBV12-4 to TRBJ2-5; D unresolved. Trimming pared 1 base from V and 4 bases from J, leaving 4 bases between. There are 12 residues in the CDR3. CDR3: CASSLGAETQYF. As DNA, the CDR3 is TGTGCCAGCAGTTTAGGGGCAGAGACCCAGTACTTC.

Here the CDR3 DNA reads TGTGCCAGCAGCCAACCGGACGGCAGCACAGATACGCAGTATTTT. This codes for CASSQPDGSTDTQYF. V gene TRBV4-2 combines with J gene TRBJ2-3; D is ambiguous. Trimming shortened V by 2 bases and J by 0 bases, and 9 bases separated the two germline ends. The V gene's germline CDR1 is LGHNA and CDR2 YNFKEQ. There are 15 residues in the CDR3.

J is TRBJ2-3 and V is TRBV7-8, with 11 bases matching TRBD2. CDR1 is SGHVS and CDR2 is FQNEAQ in the germline V gene. Losses at the gene ends were 6 bases for V and 1 base for J; bases not matched to a gene: 9. The CDR3 sequence is 17 residues long. The DNA for the CDR3 is TGTGCCAGCAGTAGTAGGGGACTAGCGGACCGCACAGATACGCAGTATTTT. Translated: CASSSRGLADRTDTQYF.

The chain employs TRBV29-1 and TRBJ1-2, with 8 bases aligning to TRBD1. V lost 5 bases and J lost 8; bases outside the gene matches: 7. The V gene's germline CDR1 is SQVTM and CDR2 ANQGSEA. The CDR3 spans 12 residues. This CDR3 reads CSVTGQGRGYTF. CDR3 DNA: TGCAGCGTTACCGGACAGGGAAGGGGCTACACCTTC.